This is a list of T cell receptor beta chains from one sample in a study of blood T cell repertoires in COVID-19. Here immunoSEQ multiplex PCR was the method, and the copy in TCRdb shows in-frame clones only, minus some. The table records hundreds of thousands of clones, around 85% of them present only once. What was sequenced was PBMCs or T cells enriched from blood (not recorded which). The receptors derive from a young man who had recovered from COVID-19. Both conserved end residues are part of each CDR3. Fields, in order: clone size, D gene, J gene, V gene, CDR3 DNA, CDR3 protein. A D gene is named only where the DNA matches it firmly. The size entry is marked missing in some rows and otherwise reads once, few, many or a size class.

abundance: NA; d_gene: TRBD1; j_gene: TRBJ1-1; v_gene: TRBV9; CDR3nt: TGTGCCAGCAGCGAGCCGGTTTTCGGGACAGGGACCGAAGCTTTCTTT; CDR3aa: CASSEPVFGTGTEAFF
abundance: NA; d_gene: NA; j_gene: TRBJ2-2; v_gene: TRBV7-3; CDR3nt: TGTGCCAGCAGCTGGCACACCGGGGAGCTGTTTTTT; CDR3aa: CASSWHTGELFF
abundance: few; d_gene: NA; j_gene: TRBJ1-1; v_gene: TRBV11-2; CDR3nt: TGTGCCAGCAGCTTAGCTCCGGGTGGGACTGAAGCTTTCTTT; CDR3aa: CASSLAPGGTEAFF
abundance: NA; d_gene: NA; j_gene: TRBJ1-3; v_gene: TRBV9; CDR3nt: TGTGCCAGCAGCGTAGCCGCCTCAGGCTCTGGAAACACCATATATTTT; CDR3aa: CASSVAASGSGNTIYF
abundance: few; d_gene: NA; j_gene: TRBJ2-1; v_gene: TRBV5-1; CDR3nt: TGCGCCAGCAAGGGTGGCGCGGGGCCCAATGAGCAGTTCTTC; CDR3aa: CASKGGAGPNEQFF
abundance: NA; d_gene: TRBD1; j_gene: TRBJ1-2; v_gene: TRBV3-1/TRBV3-2; CDR3nt: TGTGCCAGCAGCCATTCTGACAGGGGCTATGGCTACACCTTC; CDR3aa: CASSHSDRGYGYTF
abundance: NA; d_gene: TRBD1; j_gene: TRBJ2-1; v_gene: TRBV7-6; CDR3nt: TGTGCCAGCGCACGAGGGGGACAGGGGGCCTACAATGAGCAGTTCTTC; CDR3aa: CASARGGQGAYNEQFF
abundance: NA; d_gene: NA; j_gene: TRBJ2-7; v_gene: TRBV27; CDR3nt: TGTGCCAGACGGGGTTCGGTAACCTACGAGCAGTACTTC; CDR3aa: CARRGSVTYEQYF
abundance: few; d_gene: NA; j_gene: TRBJ2-7; v_gene: TRBV6-5; CDR3nt: TGTGCCAGCACCAGACCCGGAGGGGGCCGCGAGCAGTACTTC; CDR3aa: CASTRPGGGREQYF
abundance: NA; d_gene: NA; j_gene: TRBJ2-4; v_gene: TRBV5-6; CDR3nt: TGTGCCAGCTCCCTTGGCGGGACCCAAAACATTCAGTACTTC; CDR3aa: CASSLGGTQNIQYF
abundance: few; d_gene: TRBD1; j_gene: TRBJ1-1; v_gene: TRBV9; CDR3nt: TGTGCCAGCAGCGCTACAGGGGAGGTCACTGAAGCTTTCTTT; CDR3aa: CASSATGEVTEAFF
abundance: NA; d_gene: TRBD2; j_gene: TRBJ2-7; v_gene: TRBV2; CDR3nt: TGTGCCAGCACAACAACCGGGGGGGCCCTCGAGCAGTACTTC; CDR3aa: CASTTTGGALEQYF
abundance: NA; d_gene: NA; j_gene: TRBJ1-2; v_gene: TRBV7-2; CDR3nt: TGTGCCAGCAGCTTGGCGAAAACCGGCAGGGGAAATCGTAGGGGCTACACCTTC; CDR3aa: CASSLAKTGRGNRRGYTF
abundance: NA; d_gene: NA; j_gene: TRBJ1-5; v_gene: TRBV19; CDR3nt: TGTGCCAGTCGTCGGGCGGGCGGGGACAATCAGCCCCAGCATTTT; CDR3aa: CASRRAGGDNQPQHF
abundance: NA; d_gene: NA; j_gene: TRBJ1-2; v_gene: TRBV30; CDR3nt: TGTGCCTGGAGTGGGCAGGGAAGAAACTATGGCTACACCTTC; CDR3aa: CAWSGQGRNYGYTF
abundance: NA; d_gene: NA; j_gene: TRBJ1-1; v_gene: TRBV3-1/TRBV3-2; CDR3nt: TGTGCCAGCAGCCTTTGGGGCAAGGGGTACACTGAAGCTTTCTTT; CDR3aa: CASSLWGKGYTEAFF
abundance: NA; d_gene: NA; j_gene: TRBJ2-7; v_gene: TRBV4-3; CDR3nt: TGCGCCAGCAGCCAAGATGCGGCGTCGGGAGTATCCTACGAGCAGTACTTC; CDR3aa: CASSQDAASGVSYEQYF
abundance: few; d_gene: TRBD1; j_gene: TRBJ1-2; v_gene: TRBV5-1; CDR3nt: TGCGCCAGCGGGACAGGTTCAGGGCTGTACTATGGCTACACCTTC; CDR3aa: CASGTGSGLYYGYTF
abundance: NA; d_gene: TRBD2; j_gene: TRBJ2-1; v_gene: TRBV18; CDR3nt: TGTGCCAGCTCACCACCCTCTAGCGGGGGCGATGAGCAGTTCTTC; CDR3aa: CASSPPSSGGDEQFF
abundance: once; d_gene: NA; j_gene: TRBJ1-3; v_gene: TRBV7-9; CDR3nt: TGTGCCAGCAGCGAGACACAGGGAAACACCATATATTTT; CDR3aa: CASSETQGNTIYF
abundance: NA; d_gene: NA; j_gene: TRBJ1-1; v_gene: TRBV6-6; CDR3nt: TGTGCCAGCAGTTTTTTGGACAGGAACACTGAAGCTTTCTTT; CDR3aa: CASSFLDRNTEAFF
abundance: NA; d_gene: TRBD1; j_gene: TRBJ1-4; v_gene: TRBV27; CDR3nt: TGTGCCAGCAGTTCGGACAGGCGTCGGGAAAAACTGTTTTTT; CDR3aa: CASSSDRRREKLFF
abundance: NA; d_gene: TRBD1; j_gene: TRBJ1-3; v_gene: TRBV30; CDR3nt: TGTGCCTGGAGTCCATTATCCGGGACAGGTCCCGGAAAGGGAAACACCATATATTTT; CDR3aa: CAWSPLSGTGPGKGNTIYF
abundance: NA; d_gene: TRBD1; j_gene: TRBJ1-4; v_gene: TRBV6-4; CDR3nt: TGTGCCAGCAGCAAAACAGGGGCCGGGGGCGAAAAACTGTTTTTT; CDR3aa: CASSKTGAGGEKLFF
abundance: NA; d_gene: TRBD2; j_gene: TRBJ2-1; v_gene: TRBV10-3; CDR3nt: TGTGCCATCAGTGGGACTAGCGGGGGGGCAGGAGAGCAGTTCTTC; CDR3aa: CAISGTSGGAGEQFF
abundance: NA; d_gene: NA; j_gene: TRBJ1-5; v_gene: TRBV5-4; CDR3nt: TGTGCCAGCAGTTGGGGAGGGGCCGGCAATCAGCCCCAGCATTTT; CDR3aa: CASSWGGAGNQPQHF
abundance: once; d_gene: NA; j_gene: TRBJ2-6; v_gene: TRBV2; CDR3nt: TGTGCCAGCAGTGAACTTGGACGGGGAAGCTCTGGGGCCAACGTCCTGACTTTC; CDR3aa: CASSELGRGSSGANVLTF
abundance: NA; d_gene: NA; j_gene: TRBJ2-2; v_gene: TRBV19; CDR3nt: TGTGCCAGTAGTACGGACTACGGCGGGGAGCTGTTTTTT; CDR3aa: CASSTDYGGELFF
abundance: NA; d_gene: TRBD1; j_gene: TRBJ1-2; v_gene: TRBV15; CDR3nt: TGTGCCACCGTTCACATTCCGGGACAGGGGGACTATGGCTACACCTTC; CDR3aa: CATVHIPGQGDYGYTF
abundance: NA; d_gene: NA; j_gene: TRBJ2-1; v_gene: TRBV6-5; CDR3nt: TGTGCCAGCAGTTCTCTAGTGGCCAATGAGCAGTTCTTC; CDR3aa: CASSSLVANEQFF
abundance: NA; d_gene: TRBD1; j_gene: TRBJ1-2; v_gene: TRBV11-2; CDR3nt: TGTGCCAGCAGCTTGGGACAGGGCGTCTATGGCTACACCTTC; CDR3aa: CASSLGQGVYGYTF
abundance: few; d_gene: NA; j_gene: TRBJ1-5; v_gene: TRBV7-6; CDR3nt: TGTGCCAGCAGCTTAGAGGTTTTAACAGGGAACAATCAGCCCCAGCATTTT; CDR3aa: CASSLEVLTGNNQPQHF
abundance: NA; d_gene: TRBD2; j_gene: TRBJ2-3; v_gene: TRBV29-1; CDR3nt: TGCAGCGTCGCAACTAGCGGGGGATGGGCAGATACGCAGTATTTT; CDR3aa: CSVATSGGWADTQYF
abundance: NA; d_gene: TRBD1; j_gene: TRBJ1-1; v_gene: TRBV19; CDR3nt: TGTGCCAGTAGTCTTACGCCGACAGGGCCCACTGAAGCTTTCTTT; CDR3aa: CASSLTPTGPTEAFF
abundance: NA; d_gene: NA; j_gene: TRBJ2-2; v_gene: TRBV5-1; CDR3nt: TGCGCCAGCAGCTTGAGAACAGGGGAGGCCGGGGAGCTGTTTTTT; CDR3aa: CASSLRTGEAGELFF
abundance: NA; d_gene: TRBD1; j_gene: TRBJ1-5; v_gene: TRBV19; CDR3nt: TGTGCCAGTAGTATAGAAGCCAGGGGGTTTGGTCAGCCCCAGCATTTT; CDR3aa: CASSIEARGFGQPQHF
abundance: NA; d_gene: NA; j_gene: TRBJ1-1; v_gene: TRBV18; CDR3nt: TGTGCCAGCTCACCACCGGGGGGGATTGAAGCTTTCTTT; CDR3aa: CASSPPGGIEAFF
abundance: few; d_gene: NA; j_gene: TRBJ1-2; v_gene: TRBV19; CDR3nt: TGTGCCAGTAGTATCGGACACAACTATGGCTACACCTTC; CDR3aa: CASSIGHNYGYTF
abundance: NA; d_gene: NA; j_gene: TRBJ2-7; v_gene: TRBV5-4; CDR3nt: TGTGCCAGCAGCTCAGGGGACTCCTACGAGCAGTACTTC; CDR3aa: CASSSGDSYEQYF
abundance: NA; d_gene: NA; j_gene: TRBJ2-1; v_gene: TRBV5-1; CDR3nt: TGCGCCAGCAGCTTGGGAGCGGGCGCGATGAATGAGCAGTTCTTC; CDR3aa: CASSLGAGAMNEQFF
abundance: NA; d_gene: NA; j_gene: TRBJ1-3; v_gene: TRBV7-9; CDR3nt: TGTGCCTGCGGGAGGGTCTCTGGAAACACCATATATTTT; CDR3aa: CACGRVSGNTIYF
abundance: NA; d_gene: NA; j_gene: TRBJ2-3; v_gene: TRBV18; CDR3nt: TGTGCCAGCTCACCCCGGATAGGTGGGGGGGCCAGCACAGATACGCAGTATTTT; CDR3aa: CASSPRIGGGASTDTQYF
abundance: few; d_gene: TRBD1; j_gene: TRBJ1-6; v_gene: TRBV2; CDR3nt: TGTGCCAGCAGTTACCAGGGGGCCGCTAATTCACCCCTCCACTTT; CDR3aa: CASSYQGAANSPLHF
abundance: few; d_gene: NA; j_gene: TRBJ2-7; v_gene: TRBV6-5; CDR3nt: TGTGCCAGCAGTTACTTAGCGGCCGCTTCCTACGAGCAGTACTTC; CDR3aa: CASSYLAAASYEQYF
abundance: NA; d_gene: NA; j_gene: TRBJ2-7; v_gene: TRBV9; CDR3nt: TGTGCCAGCAGCGTAGATGGGGGCGCTCCTTACGAGCAGTACTTC; CDR3aa: CASSVDGGAPYEQYF
abundance: NA; d_gene: NA; j_gene: TRBJ2-7; v_gene: TRBV6-1; CDR3nt: TGTGCCAGCAGTGATTCTTGGCAGGGGGGCGAGCAGTACTTC; CDR3aa: CASSDSWQGGEQYF
abundance: few; d_gene: TRBD1; j_gene: TRBJ1-2; v_gene: TRBV5-1; CDR3nt: TGCGCCAGCAGCTTGGGGACAGGGCCCATCTATGGCTACACCTTC; CDR3aa: CASSLGTGPIYGYTF
abundance: NA; d_gene: NA; j_gene: TRBJ2-5; v_gene: TRBV9; CDR3nt: TGTGCCAGCAGCGTCTCAGGGGCCACGCCGACCCAGTACTTC; CDR3aa: CASSVSGATPTQYF
abundance: many; d_gene: NA; j_gene: TRBJ2-7; v_gene: TRBV30; CDR3nt: TGTGCCCTCTCGGCCTTCGGGGGGCCGGCGTACGAGCAGTACTTC; CDR3aa: CALSAFGGPAYEQYF
abundance: NA; d_gene: TRBD2; j_gene: TRBJ2-1; v_gene: TRBV9; CDR3nt: TGTGCCAGCAGCCGGACTAGCGCGGTCAATGAGCAGTTCTTC; CDR3aa: CASSRTSAVNEQFF
abundance: few; d_gene: TRBD1; j_gene: TRBJ1-2; v_gene: TRBV10-3; CDR3nt: TGTGCCATCAGTGCGCGGACAGGGCAAAATGGCTACACCTTC; CDR3aa: CAISARTGQNGYTF
abundance: NA; d_gene: TRBD2; j_gene: TRBJ2-1; v_gene: TRBV5-4; CDR3nt: TGTGCCAGCACCAACCGAGGTCGGGTACTAGCGGGGGAGTTGTACAATGAGCAGTTCTTC; CDR3aa: CASTNRGRVLAGELYNEQFF
abundance: NA; d_gene: NA; j_gene: TRBJ1-3; v_gene: TRBV19; CDR3nt: TGTGCCAGTAGTGGAGGGAGTTACGGAAACACCATATATTTT; CDR3aa: CASSGGSYGNTIYF
abundance: NA; d_gene: NA; j_gene: TRBJ2-4; v_gene: TRBV3-1/TRBV3-2; CDR3nt: TGTGCCAGCAGCCAAGACGGCTGGGGGGGCCAGGGCATTCAGTACTTC; CDR3aa: CASSQDGWGGQGIQYF
abundance: NA; d_gene: NA; j_gene: TRBJ1-2; v_gene: TRBV6-5; CDR3nt: TGTGCCAGCAGTTACCGGACAGAAAGCTATGGCTACACCTTC; CDR3aa: CASSYRTESYGYTF
abundance: NA; d_gene: TRBD2; j_gene: TRBJ2-1; v_gene: TRBV5-1; CDR3nt: TGCGCCAGCAGCAGGACTAGCGGGGGCGTCTCCTACAATGAGCAGTTCTTC; CDR3aa: CASSRTSGGVSYNEQFF
abundance: NA; d_gene: NA; j_gene: TRBJ1-2; v_gene: TRBV7-2; CDR3nt: TGTGCCAGCAGCTCTCAAGGGAGCCACTATGGCTACACCTTC; CDR3aa: CASSSQGSHYGYTF
abundance: NA; d_gene: TRBD2; j_gene: TRBJ2-1; v_gene: TRBV3-1/TRBV3-2; CDR3nt: TGTGCCAGCAGCCAAGGTCCCGGGGGAGGGAATGAGCAGTTCTTC; CDR3aa: CASSQGPGGGNEQFF